This T cell receptor (beta chain) was recorded in a study of response to subunit inactivated influenza vaccine listed by TCRdb under 2018. For the study in its entirety: The study used deep quantitative T cell receptor repertoire profiling to track responses to a trivalent subunit inactivated influenza vaccine.

CDR1 and CDR2 (LGHNA, YSLEER) derive from the germline V gene. Counted from cysteine to phenylalanine, this CDR3 has 15 amino acids. Only CDR3 DNA remains: 45 bases, in frame from the first base. Trimming at the junction amounts to 2 bases on V and 0 bases on J, and the germline ends lie 11 bases apart. The library came from RT-PCR. Instrument used: Illumina HiSeq 2500. TCRdb reprocessed the public reads (quality trimming at Q25 with fastp, clone calling with MiXCR) and kept in-frame beta chains. Rows are combined by CDR3 protein, so each entry shows the most common genes and DNA. Within this sample are roughly 540,000 distinct CDR3 sequences, with roughly 25% of them counted one time only. 2.5% to 3% of the sample is held by the ten biggest clonotypes. Study-wide conclusions, independent of this receptor: It was suggested by the authors that each seasonal influenza vaccination may recruit only a limited number of new T cells.

In its sample, this clonotype was seen a few times. Its antigen has not been determined. Nothing much larger sits one base from this clone, and base qualities are not available. This sample was shared with a second study, whose subject was T cells expressing NK-cell markers. The second study's paper adds: The TCR beta cDNA libraries were made using 5'RACE template switching, a step that added both a universal primer site and unique molecular identifiers. TCR beta-chain repertoires were profiled in sorted CD3+CD56+NKG2C+, CD3+CD56+NKG2C- and CD3+CD56-NKG2C+ T-cell subsets from eight donors. Seven of the eight sequenced donors were HCMV-seropositive and one was HCMV-seronegative. In several experiments an anti-gammadeltaTCR antibody was added to restrict sorting to alphabetaTCR-expressing T cells. In over five donors, the dominant CD3+CD56+NKG2C+ clonotypes were among the top 10 CD8+ clonotypes and accounted for about 1.0-7.5% of CD8+ T cells. Those dominant clonotypes were again the most abundant among CD3+CD56-NKG2C+ cells in a few donors, at 28.3-60.1%. It remained unclear whether the expanded NKG2C-expressing T cell clones were specific for HCMV antigens. Randomly selected healthy volunteers, three men and five women, were used as the eight sequenced donors. A commercial ELISA kit detecting HCMV-specific IgG in serum was used to determine HCMV serostatus. Peripheral blood mononuclear cells were isolated from blood by Ficoll density gradient centrifugation. CD4+ and CD8+ T cells were isolated from PBMC by magnetic immunoseparation with Miltenyi isolation kits. cDNA synthesis was primed from the TCR beta constant segment and was followed by two successive PCR amplification steps. The libraries were sequenced on Illumina HiSeq 2000/2500, MiSeq or NextSeq, producing 2 x 150 bp reads. MIGEC was used to demultiplex reads and group reads by UMI, and MiTCR was used to assemble and quantify clonotypes. To exclude erroneous sequences, only TCR cDNA sequences supported by at least two reads were retained. The tcR package was used for downstream repertoire analysis, and clonotypes were matched between fractions using CDR3 nucleotide sequence together with V segment. VDJmatch was used to annotate antigen specificity against VDJdb, with one amino acid substitution in CDR3 allowed.

The chain uses TRBV4-3 and TRBJ2-7; no D gene can be assigned with confidence. This specimen was CD4+ T cells sorted from PBMCs, taken approximately 13 days after vaccination. The receptor was derived from a man aged 50-60 years who received an inactivated influenza vaccine. Donor details come from another sample of the same person, matched by shared clones. For the CDR3, the sequence is CASSQYKRPSYEQYF. Read as DNA, the sequence is TGCGCCAGCAGCCAATATAAAAGGCCCTCCTACGAGCAGTACTTC.